This entry concerns a single TCR beta chain. The data stem from a study of shared clonotypes between healthy human individuals. Amplification in unsorted PBMC replicate PCRs started from 300 ng DNA, which equals about 30,000 T cell genomes. Profiled with immunoSEQ multiplex PCR; TCRdb holds only in-frame clones, not every one. Altogether about half a million clones are present, 65% to 85% being singletons, with the ten largest covering about an eighth. Trimming took off 1 base at V and 5 bases at J, with 5 bases between the two ends. The V gene's germline CDR1 is SGHTS and CDR2 YDEGEE. CDR3 length: 12 residues.

The receptor comes from a woman aged 40 to 50 in good health. Some clones in this sample may be carry-over from other donors' samples. Material for sequencing was PBMCs. The V gene is TRBV5-8, the J gene TRBJ2-3, with no clear D. CDR3 sequence: CASSLKVDTQYF. Written as DNA, the CDR3 is TGTGCCAGCAGCTTGAAAGTAGATACGCAGTATTTT.